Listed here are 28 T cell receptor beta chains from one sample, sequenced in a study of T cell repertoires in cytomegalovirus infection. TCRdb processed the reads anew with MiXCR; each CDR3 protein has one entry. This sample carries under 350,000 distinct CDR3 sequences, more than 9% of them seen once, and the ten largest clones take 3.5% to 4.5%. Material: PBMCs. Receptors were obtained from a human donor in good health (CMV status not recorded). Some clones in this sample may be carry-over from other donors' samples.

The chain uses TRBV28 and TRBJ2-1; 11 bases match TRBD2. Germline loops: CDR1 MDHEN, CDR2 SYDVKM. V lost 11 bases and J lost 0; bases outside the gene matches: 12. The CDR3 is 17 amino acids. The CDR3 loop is CAVLLAGGNRSYNEQFF. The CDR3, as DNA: TGTGCCGTGCTATTAGCGGGAGGGAATCGCTCCTACAATGAGCAGTTCTTC.

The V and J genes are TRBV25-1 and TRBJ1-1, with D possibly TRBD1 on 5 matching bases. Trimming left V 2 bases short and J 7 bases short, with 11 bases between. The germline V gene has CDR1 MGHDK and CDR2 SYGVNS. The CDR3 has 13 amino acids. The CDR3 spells CASSEIRESEAFF. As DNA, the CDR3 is TGTGCCAGCAGTGAAATCAGGGAGAGTGAAGCTTTCTTT.

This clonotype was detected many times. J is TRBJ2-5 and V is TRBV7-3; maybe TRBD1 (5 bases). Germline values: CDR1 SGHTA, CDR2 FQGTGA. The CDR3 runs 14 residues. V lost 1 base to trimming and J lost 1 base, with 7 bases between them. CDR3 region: CASSLKGAQETQYF. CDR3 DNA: TGTGCCAGCAGCTTAAAAGGGGCCCAAGAGACCCAGTACTTC.

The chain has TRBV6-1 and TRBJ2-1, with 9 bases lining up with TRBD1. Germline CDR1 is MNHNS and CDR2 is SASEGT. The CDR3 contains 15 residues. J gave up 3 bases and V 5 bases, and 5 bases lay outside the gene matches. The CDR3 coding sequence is TGTGCCAGCAGTACGGGACAGGGACACTACAATGAGCAGTTCTTC. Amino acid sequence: CASSTGQGHYNEQFF.

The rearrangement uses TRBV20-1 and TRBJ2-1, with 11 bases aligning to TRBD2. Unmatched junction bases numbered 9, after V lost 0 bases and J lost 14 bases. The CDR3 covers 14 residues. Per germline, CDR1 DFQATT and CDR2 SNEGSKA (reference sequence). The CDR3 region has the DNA TGCAGTGCTAGAGATCTCGCTAGCGGGGGGACCGAGTTCTTC. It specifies CSARDLASGGTEFF.

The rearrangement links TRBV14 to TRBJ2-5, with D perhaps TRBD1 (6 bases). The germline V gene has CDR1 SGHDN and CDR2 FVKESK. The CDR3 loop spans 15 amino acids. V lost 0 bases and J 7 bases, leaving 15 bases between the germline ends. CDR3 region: CASSQDLNRVATQYF. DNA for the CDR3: TGTGCCAGCAGCCAAGATTTAAACAGGGTAGCGACCCAGTACTTC. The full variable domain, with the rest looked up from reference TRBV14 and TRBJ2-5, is EAGVTQFPSHSVIEKGQTVTLRCDPISGHDNLYWYRRVMGKEIKFLLHFVKESKQDESGMPNNRFLAERTGGTYSTLKVQPAELEDSGVYFCASSQDLNRVATQYFGPGTRLLVL.

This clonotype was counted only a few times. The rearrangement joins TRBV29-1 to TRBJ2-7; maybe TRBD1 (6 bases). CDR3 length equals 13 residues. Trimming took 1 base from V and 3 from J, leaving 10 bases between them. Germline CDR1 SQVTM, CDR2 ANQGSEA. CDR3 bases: TGCAGCGTTGAAGGGGGGCCCTTCTACGAGCAGTACTTC. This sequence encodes CSVEGGPFYEQYF.

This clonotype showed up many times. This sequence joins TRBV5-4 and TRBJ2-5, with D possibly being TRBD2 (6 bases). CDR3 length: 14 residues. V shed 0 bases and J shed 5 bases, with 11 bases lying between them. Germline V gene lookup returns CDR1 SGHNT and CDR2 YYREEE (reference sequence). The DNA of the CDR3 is TGTGCCAGCAGCTTGGGACTAGAGGCGGAGACCCAGTACTTC. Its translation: CASSLGLEAETQYF.

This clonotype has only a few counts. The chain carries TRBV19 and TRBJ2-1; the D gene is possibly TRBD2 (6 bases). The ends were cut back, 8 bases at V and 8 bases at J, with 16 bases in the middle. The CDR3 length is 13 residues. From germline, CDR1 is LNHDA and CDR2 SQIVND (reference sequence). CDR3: CASSLAGIYEQFF. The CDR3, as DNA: TGTGCCAGTTCCCTCGCGGGGATCTATGAGCAGTTCTTC.

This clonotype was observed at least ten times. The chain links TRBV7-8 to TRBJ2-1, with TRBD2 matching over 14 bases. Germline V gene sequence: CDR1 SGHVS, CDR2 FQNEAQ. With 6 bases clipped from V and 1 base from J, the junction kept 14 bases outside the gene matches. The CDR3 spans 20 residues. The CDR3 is CASRQVPGLAGEWSYNEQFF. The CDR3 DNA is TGTGCCAGCAGGCAAGTCCCGGGACTAGCGGGAGAGTGGTCCTACAATGAGCAGTTCTTC.

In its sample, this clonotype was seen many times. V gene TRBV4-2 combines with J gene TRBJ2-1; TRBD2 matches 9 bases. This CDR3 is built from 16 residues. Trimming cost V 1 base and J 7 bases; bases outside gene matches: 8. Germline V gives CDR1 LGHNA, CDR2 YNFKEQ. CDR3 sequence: CASSQGGGGPRNEQFF. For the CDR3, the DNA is TGTGCCAGCAGCCAAGGCGGGGGGGGCCCAAGGAATGAGCAGTTCTTC.

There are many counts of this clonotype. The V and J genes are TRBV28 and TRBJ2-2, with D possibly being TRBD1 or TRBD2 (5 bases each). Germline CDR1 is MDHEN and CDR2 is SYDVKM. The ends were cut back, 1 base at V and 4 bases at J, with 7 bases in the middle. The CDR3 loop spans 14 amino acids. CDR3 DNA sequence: TGTGCCAGCAGTTTATCAGGGACCACCGGGGAGCTGTTTTTT. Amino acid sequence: CASSLSGTTGELFF. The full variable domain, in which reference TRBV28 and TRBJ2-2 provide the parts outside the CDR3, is DVKVTQSSRYLVKRTGEKVFLECVQDMDHENMFWYRQDPGLGLRLIYFSYDVKMKEKGDIPEGYSVSREKKERFSLILESASTNQTSMYLCASSLSGTTGELFFGEGSRLTVL.

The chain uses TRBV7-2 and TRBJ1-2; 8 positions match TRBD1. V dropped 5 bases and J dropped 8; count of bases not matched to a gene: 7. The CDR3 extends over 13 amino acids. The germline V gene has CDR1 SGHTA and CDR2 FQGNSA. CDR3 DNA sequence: TGTGCCAGCAGCAATGACAGGGGTGGCGGCTACACCTTC. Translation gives CASSNDRGGGYTF.

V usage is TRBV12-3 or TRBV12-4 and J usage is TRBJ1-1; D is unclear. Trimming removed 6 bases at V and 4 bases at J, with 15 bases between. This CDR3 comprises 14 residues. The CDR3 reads CASSDARRSTEAFF. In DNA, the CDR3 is TGTGCCAGCAGCGACGCCCGGAGGTCCACTGAAGCTTTCTTT.

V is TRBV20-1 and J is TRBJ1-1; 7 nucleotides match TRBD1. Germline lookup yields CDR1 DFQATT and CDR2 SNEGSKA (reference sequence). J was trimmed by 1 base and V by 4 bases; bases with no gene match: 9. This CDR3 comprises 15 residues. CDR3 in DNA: TGCAGTGCTACTGAGGGACAGCCCTCGAACACTGAAGCTTTCTTT. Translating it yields CSATEGQPSNTEAFF.

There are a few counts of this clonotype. CDR3 in amino acids: CASSLGGLAEQETQYF. DNA for the CDR3: TGTGCCAGCAGCTTAGGGGGACTAGCAGAACAAGAGACCCAGTACTTC. The chain recombines TRBV7-2 with TRBJ2-5; 9 bases are a match to TRBD2. CDR3 length: 16 residues. V gave up 1 base and J gave up 2 bases; unmatched junction bases: 5. Germline loops: CDR1 SGHTA, CDR2 FQGNSA.

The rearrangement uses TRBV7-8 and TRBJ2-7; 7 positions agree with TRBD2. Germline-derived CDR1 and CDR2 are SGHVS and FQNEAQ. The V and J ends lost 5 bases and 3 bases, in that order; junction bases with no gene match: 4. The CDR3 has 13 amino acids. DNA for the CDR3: TGTGCCAGCAGCCACGGGGAGGGCTACGAGCAGTACTTC. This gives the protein CASSHGEGYEQYF. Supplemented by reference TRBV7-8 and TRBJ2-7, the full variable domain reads GAGVSQSPRYKVAKRGQDVALRCDPISGHVSLFWYQQALGQGPEFLTYFQNEAQLDKSGLPSDRFFAERPEGSVSTLKIQRTQQEDSAVYLCASSHGEGYEQYFGPGTRLTVT.

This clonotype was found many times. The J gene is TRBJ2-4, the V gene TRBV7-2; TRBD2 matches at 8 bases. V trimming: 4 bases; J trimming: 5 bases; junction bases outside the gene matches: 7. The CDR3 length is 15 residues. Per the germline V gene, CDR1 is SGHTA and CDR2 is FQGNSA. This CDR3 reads CASSSLRGGENIQYF. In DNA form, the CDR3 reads TGTGCCAGCAGCTCCCTCCGGGGGGGGGAAAACATTCAGTACTTC. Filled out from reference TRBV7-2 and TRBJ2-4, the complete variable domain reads GAGVSQSPSNKVTEKGKDVELRCDPISGHTALYWYRQSLGQGLEFLIYFQGNSAPDKSGLPSDRFSAERTGGSVSTLTIQRTQQEDSAVYLCASSSLRGGENIQYFGAGTRLSVL.

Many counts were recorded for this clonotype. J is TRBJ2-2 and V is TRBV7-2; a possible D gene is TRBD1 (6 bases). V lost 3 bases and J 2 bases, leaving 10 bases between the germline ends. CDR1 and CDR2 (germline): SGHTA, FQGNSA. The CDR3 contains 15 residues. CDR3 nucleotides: TGTGCCAGCAGCTTGCACAGGGCCAACACCGGGGAGCTGTTTTTT. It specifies CASSLHRANTGELFF.

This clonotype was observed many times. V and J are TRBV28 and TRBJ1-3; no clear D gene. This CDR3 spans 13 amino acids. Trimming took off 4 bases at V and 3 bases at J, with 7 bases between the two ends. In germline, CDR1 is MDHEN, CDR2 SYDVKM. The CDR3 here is CASSSYVGNTIYF. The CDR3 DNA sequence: TGTGCCAGCAGTTCCTACGTTGGAAACACCATATATTTT.

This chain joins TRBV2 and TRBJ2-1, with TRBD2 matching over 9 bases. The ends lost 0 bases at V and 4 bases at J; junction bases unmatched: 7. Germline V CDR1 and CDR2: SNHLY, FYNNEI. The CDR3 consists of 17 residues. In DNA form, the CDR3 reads TGTGCCAGCAGTGAAGCGCGGGCCCTAGCGGGATACAATGAGCAGTTCTTC. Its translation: CASSEARALAGYNEQFF.

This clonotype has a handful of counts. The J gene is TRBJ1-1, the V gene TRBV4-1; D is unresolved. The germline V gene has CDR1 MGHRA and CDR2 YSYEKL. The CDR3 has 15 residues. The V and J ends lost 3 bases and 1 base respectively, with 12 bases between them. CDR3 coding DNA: TGCGCCAGCAGCCACCCAAGCGCCTCGAACACTGAAGCTTTCTTT. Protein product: CASSHPSASNTEAFF.

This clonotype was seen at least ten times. CDR3 region: CASTIGSAKNIQYF. In DNA, the CDR3 is TGTGCCAGTACAATAGGGTCTGCCAAAAACATTCAGTACTTC. The gene calls are TRBV19 and TRBJ2-4; D call uncertain. CDR1 and CDR2 from the germline V gene are LNHDA and SQIVND (reference sequence). The CDR3 covers 14 residues. V was pared by 7 bases and J by 1 base, with 11 bases between.

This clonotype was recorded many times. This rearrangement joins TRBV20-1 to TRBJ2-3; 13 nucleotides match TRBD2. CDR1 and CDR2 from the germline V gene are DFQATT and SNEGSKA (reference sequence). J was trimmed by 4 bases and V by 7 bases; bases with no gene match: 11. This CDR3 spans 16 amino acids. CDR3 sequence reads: CSVPGLAGRRADTQYF. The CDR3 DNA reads TGCAGTGTCCCGGGACTAGCGGGACGGAGGGCAGATACGCAGTATTTT.

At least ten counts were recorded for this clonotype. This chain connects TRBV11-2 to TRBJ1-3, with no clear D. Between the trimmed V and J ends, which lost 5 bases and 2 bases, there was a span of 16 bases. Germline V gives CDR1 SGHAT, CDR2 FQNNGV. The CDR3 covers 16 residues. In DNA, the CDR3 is TGTGCCAGCAGCCTGCACGCCTCGGGTACTGGAAACACCATATATTTT. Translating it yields CASSLHASGTGNTIYF. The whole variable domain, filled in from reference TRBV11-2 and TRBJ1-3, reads EAGVAQSPRYKIIEKRQSVAFWCNPISGHATLYWYQQILGQGPKLLIQFQNNGVVDDSQLPKDRFSAERLKGVDSTLKIQPAKLEDSAVYLCASSLHASGTGNTIYFGEGSWLTVV.

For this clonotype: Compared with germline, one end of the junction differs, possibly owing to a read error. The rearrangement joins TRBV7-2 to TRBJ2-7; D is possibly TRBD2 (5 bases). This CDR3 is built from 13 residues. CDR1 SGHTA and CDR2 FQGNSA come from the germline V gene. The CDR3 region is CANSTRDSYEQYF. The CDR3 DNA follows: TGTGCCAACAGCACTAGGGACTCCTACGAGCAGTACTTC.

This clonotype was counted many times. The CDR3 coding sequence is TGTGCCACCAGTGATGACCGGGGCGGATCCTACAATGAGCAGTTCTTC. As protein: CATSDDRGGSYNEQFF. The chain links TRBV24-1 to TRBJ2-1; D is perhaps TRBD1 or TRBD2 (5 bases each). The CDR3 has 16 amino acids. Trimming shortened V by 3 bases and J by 1 base, and 12 bases separated the two germline ends. Germline CDR1 KGHDR, CDR2 SFDVKD.

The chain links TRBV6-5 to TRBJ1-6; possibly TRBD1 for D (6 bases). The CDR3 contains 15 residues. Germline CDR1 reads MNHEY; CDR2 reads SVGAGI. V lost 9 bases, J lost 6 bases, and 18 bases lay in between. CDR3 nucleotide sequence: TGTGCCAGTCATACAAACCGGGACACTAATTCACCCCTCCACTTT. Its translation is CASHTNRDTNSPLHF.